This is a list of T cell receptor beta chains from one sample in a study of blood T cell repertoires in COVID-19. Profiled with immunoSEQ multiplex PCR; TCRdb holds only in-frame clones, not every one. The table shows about 55,000 clones, with 80% to 95% occurring only once. The sample comprised peripheral blood. The receptor set was obtained from a human donor with active COVID-19. The donor label of this sample is uncertain. CDR3s include the opening cysteine and the closing phenylalanine or tryptophan. A D gene is named only where the DNA matches it firmly. For some rows the clone size is stated as once, few or many, or as a class when expanded; others skip it.

D,V,J,size,DNA,CDR3
TRBD1,TRBV10-3,TRBJ1-1,NA,TGTGCCATCACCCCGACAGGGGGCACTGAAGCTTTCTTT,CAITPTGGTEAFF
TRBD1,TRBV5-4,TRBJ2-7,NA,TGTGCCAGCAGCAAAGGACAGGGAACGTCTGACGAGCAGTACTTC,CASSKGQGTSDEQYF
NA,TRBV6-2/TRBV6-3,TRBJ2-1,NA,TGTGCCAGCAGCTCCGACGGGTTAAATGAGCAGTTCTTC,CASSSDGLNEQFF
NA,TRBV10-3,TRBJ1-3,NA,TGTGCCGGGGGGGCAGTCTCTGGAAACACCATATATTTT,CAGGAVSGNTIYF
TRBD1,TRBV9,TRBJ2-2,NA,TGTGCCAGCAGCCCATACGGGACAGGGTTCGCCGGGGAGCTGTTTTTT,CASSPYGTGFAGELFF
TRBD2,TRBV3-1/TRBV3-2,TRBJ2-1,once,TGTGCCAGCAGCAAACTGACTAGCGGGAGGTCTAATGAGCAGTTCTTC,CASSKLTSGRSNEQFF
TRBD1,TRBV5-6,TRBJ2-1,NA,TGTGCCAGCAGCCACCGGGACAGTGACAATGAGCAGTTCTTC,CASSHRDSDNEQFF
TRBD1,TRBV9,TRBJ1-4,NA,TGTGCCAGCAGCGTACGGACAGGTGCTAATGAAAAACTGTTTTTT,CASSVRTGANEKLFF
TRBD1,TRBV27,TRBJ2-7,NA,TGTGCCAGCAGTTTGGACAGGGGGCCGGGGCAGTACTTC,CASSLDRGPGQYF
NA,TRBV6-5,TRBJ2-2,NA,TGTGCCAGCAGGGGGGGGGCAGCGAACACCGGGGAGCTGTTTTTT,CASRGGAANTGELFF
NA,TRBV6-5,TRBJ2-1,once,TGTGCCAGCAGCCTCCCCCCAGGGGATGAGCAGTTCTTC,CASSLPPGDEQFF
TRBD1,TRBV19,TRBJ1-2,NA,TGTGCCAGTAGAAGGACAGGGGACTATGGCTACACCTTC,CASRRTGDYGYTF
TRBD1,TRBV24-1,TRBJ1-2,NA,TGTGCCACCAGTGATTTCAGCAGGGGGCTCACCTATGGCTACACCTTC,CATSDFSRGLTYGYTF
NA,TRBV28,TRBJ2-3,NA,TGTGCCAGCAGGGGGGCGGAGGTGCCAGATACGCAGTATTTT,CASRGAEVPDTQYF
NA,TRBV30,TRBJ2-2,few,TGTGCCTGGAGGCCACGGAGCACCGGGGAGCTGTTTTTT,CAWRPRSTGELFF
TRBD2,TRBV3-1/TRBV3-2,TRBJ2-2,NA,TGTGCCAGCAGCCAGGGACTAGCGGGAGGGCCCGGGGAGCTGTTTTTT,CASSQGLAGGPGELFF
NA,TRBV15,TRBJ2-3,NA,TGTGCCACCAGCAGGGCCAGTATGGGGGCTGGCACAGATACGCAGTATTTT,CATSRASMGAGTDTQYF
NA,TRBV6-5,TRBJ2-4,few,TGTGCCAGCAGTTACCGATCGGGGGCCAAAAACATTCAGTACTTC,CASSYRSGAKNIQYF
TRBD1,TRBV7-3,TRBJ2-7,NA,TGTGCCAGCAGCTTGGGGCGGACAGGAACCTACGAGCAGTACTTC,CASSLGRTGTYEQYF
TRBD2,TRBV18,TRBJ2-1,NA,TGTGCCAGCTCACCAGGACTAGCGGGAATTGGAACGGATGAGCAGTTCTTC,CASSPGLAGIGTDEQFF
NA,TRBV18,TRBJ1-1,NA,TGTGCCAGCTCACCGGAAGGAGTAATCTTCGAAGCTTTCTTT,CASSPEGVIFEAFF
NA,TRBV6-4,TRBJ2-3,NA,TGTGCCAGCAGTGACGGCGGGTCCCCTACAGATACGCAGTATTTT,CASSDGGSPTDTQYF
TRBD1,TRBV15,TRBJ1-5,few,TGTGCCACCAGCAGTTTTGGACAGGGGGCGCCCAATCAGCCCCAGCATTTT,CATSSFGQGAPNQPQHF
NA,TRBV7-6,TRBJ2-7,NA,TGTGCCAGCAGCTCAGGGAGGTTCTACGAGCAGTACTTC,CASSSGRFYEQYF
TRBD2,TRBV24-1,TRBJ2-3,NA,TGTGCCACCAGTGGGAATAGGGGACTAGCGGGGAGCACAGATACGCAGTATTTT,CATSGNRGLAGSTDTQYF
NA,TRBV13,TRBJ1-1,NA,TGTGCCAGCAGCACCCCGAGGAGGGGCACGAACACTGAAGCTTTCTTT,CASSTPRRGTNTEAFF
TRBD2,TRBV20-1,TRBJ2-1,NA,TGCAGTGCTAGTTTCCCTAGCGGGAGGGCCTTTAATGAGCAGTTCTTC,CSASFPSGRAFNEQFF
NA,TRBV27,TRBJ1-6,NA,TGTGCCAGCAGTTTCGCCGGGACCGCGGGGGCACCCCTCCACTTT,CASSFAGTAGAPLHF
TRBD1,TRBV4-2,TRBJ2-7,NA,TGTGCCAGCAGCCCACAGGGGCACTCCTACGAGCAGTACTTC,CASSPQGHSYEQYF
NA,TRBV11-2,TRBJ1-1,NA,TGTGCCAGCAGCTTCGCCAACCCGGGTCAGGGCGCTATGAACACTGAAGCTTTCTTT,CASSFANPGQGAMNTEAFF
TRBD2,TRBV7-9,TRBJ2-3,NA,TGTGCCAGCAGCCCACGAGGATTGCGGGGGGCGGAAGATACGCAGTATTTT,CASSPRGLRGAEDTQYF
TRBD2,TRBV18,TRBJ2-1,NA,TGTGCCAGCTCACGTTCTAGCGGGGACTACAATGAGCAGTTCTTC,CASSRSSGDYNEQFF
NA,TRBV7-3,TRBJ1-1,few,TGTGCCAGCAGCTTAACTTCGGGACTCAGGAACACTGAAGCTTTCTTT,CASSLTSGLRNTEAFF
TRBD2,TRBV10-3,TRBJ2-7,NA,TGTGCCTTCTCGAGGACTAGCGGATCCTACGAGCAGTACTTC,CAFSRTSGSYEQYF
NA,TRBV18,TRBJ2-7,NA,TGTGCCAGCTCACCCAGAAATACGGGGGAGCAGTACTTC,CASSPRNTGEQYF
NA,TRBV6-5,TRBJ2-1,NA,TGTGCCAGCAGTTATGGCAACTACAATGAGCAGTTCTTC,CASSYGNYNEQFF